This TCR beta chain was retrieved from a study of blood T cell repertoires in COVID-19. CDR3 length: 14 amino acids. With 7 bases removed from V and 0 bases from J, the gap between germline ends came to 11 bases. Germline V gene lookup returns CDR1 SGHRS and CDR2 YFSETQ. The method was immunoSEQ multiplex PCR; TCRdb's version includes in-frame clones alone and lacks a portion of them. The sample consists of 50,000 to 70,000 clones, about 78% of them appearing once. This clone was seen just once. The origin of this receptor is a man aged 50 to 59 with active or convalescent COVID-19. The chain employs TRBV5-1 and TRBJ1-3; D gene uncertain. The sample comprised peripheral blood. The CDR3 spells CASRPQVSGNTIYF. DNA of the CDR3: TGCGCCAGCCGTCCGCAGGTCTCTGGAAACACCATATATTTT.